This T cell receptor beta chain is from a study of blood T cell repertoires in COVID-19. Study background: Researchers got acute and convalescent COVID-19 samples from the United States, Italy and Spain.

Method: immunoSEQ multiplex PCR; TCRdb's copy keeps in-frame clones and lacks some. The sample carries about 440,000 clones, around 90% recorded once. V was clipped by 5 bases and J by 5 bases, with 8 bases between them. The CDR3 consists of 12 residues. The sequence derives from a man younger than 35 who had recovered from COVID-19. The chain carries TRBV12-3 or TRBV12-4 and TRBJ2-3; D gene ambiguous. The sequenced material came from PBMCs or T cells enriched from blood (not recorded which). The DNA for the CDR3 is TGTGCCAGCAGTGTTATACTAGATACGCAGTATTTT. Translated: CASSVILDTQYF.